This T cell receptor (beta chain) emerged from a study of cytomegalovirus exposure and HLA in healthy donors. CDR1 and CDR2 from the germline V gene are LNHDA and SQIVND (reference sequence). The CDR3 sequence is 15 residues long. The V gene end was trimmed by 5 bases and the J gene end by 7 bases; junction bases not matched to a gene: 8. It was with 60 Vbeta and 13 Jbeta primers that the PCR ran. Only in-frame clones appear in the TCRdb table, and some are missing; sequencing was by immunoSEQ multiplex PCR. The data contain about 190,000 clones, more than 65% of them seen just once; the ten biggest clones take up over 3.5%. About this clone itself: Its antigen is as yet unknown.

Study findings and constraints: The study recorded 160 or so TCR beta chains that were cytomegalovirus-associated. Later analysis associated a missense DCLRE1C variant with TCR beta V- and J-gene trimming.

The receptor comes from a man between 50 and 59 years old in good health and CMV-seronegative. The chain links TRBV19 to TRBJ1-4, with 9 bases identical to TRBD1. The specimen was PBMCs. CDR3 nucleotides: TGTGCCAGTAGTTCTTCGGGACAGGGTCGTGAAAAACTGTTTTTT. It specifies CASSSSGQGREKLFF. Full variable domain (rest looked up from reference TRBV19 and TRBJ1-4): DGGITQSPKYLFRKEGQNVTLSCEQNLNHDAMYWYRQDPGQGLRLIYYSQIVNDFQKGDIAEGYSVSREKKESFPLTVTSAQKNPTAFYLCASSSSGQGREKLFFGSGTQLSVL.